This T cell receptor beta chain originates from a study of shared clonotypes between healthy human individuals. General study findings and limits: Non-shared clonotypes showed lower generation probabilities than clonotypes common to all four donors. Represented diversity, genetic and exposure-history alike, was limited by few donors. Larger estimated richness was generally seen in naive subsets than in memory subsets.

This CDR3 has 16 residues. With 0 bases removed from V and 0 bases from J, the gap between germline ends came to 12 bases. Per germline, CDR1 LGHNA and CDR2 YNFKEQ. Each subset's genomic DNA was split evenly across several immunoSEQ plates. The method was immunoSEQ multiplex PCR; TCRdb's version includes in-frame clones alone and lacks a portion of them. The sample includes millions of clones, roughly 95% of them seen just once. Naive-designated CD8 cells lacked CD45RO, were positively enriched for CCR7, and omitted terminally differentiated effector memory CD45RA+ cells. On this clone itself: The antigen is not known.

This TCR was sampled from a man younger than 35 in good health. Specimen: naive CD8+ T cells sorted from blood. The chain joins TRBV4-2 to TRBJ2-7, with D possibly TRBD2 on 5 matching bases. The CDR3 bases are TGTGCCAGCAGCCAAGATCCAGCGGTACTCTCCTACGAGCAGTACTTC. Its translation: CASSQDPAVLSYEQYF.